This TCR beta chain was documented in a study of cytomegalovirus exposure and HLA in healthy donors. 60 Vbeta and 13 Jbeta primers were used in PCR. Per the study methods: Later, tens of millions of unique TCR beta chains were counted in an analysis, and 8.5 million to 13 million of them were shared. Measured with immunoSEQ multiplex PCR; TCRdb has only the in-frame clones, and not every one. V, J and clone size are those of that table, while D and trimming were read from the DNA. The sample lists about 64,000 clones, approximately 78% occurring once. This clone was seen once. Its specificity is not known. CDR3 length: 15 residues. Germline assignment: CDR1 GTSNPN and CDR2 SVGIG (reference sequence). Losses at the gene ends were 1 base for V and 1 base for J; bases not matched to a gene: 0. Findings and caveats of the study: It was likely that a cluster of highly shared sequence variants was a sequencing artifact. The study flagged 150 to 200 TCR beta chains as cytomegalovirus-associated. Later, an analysis showed that TCR beta chains associated with HLA were more clonally expanded than others that were equally common.

The V and J genes are TRBV30 and TRBJ2-3; 12 bases map to TRBD2. The material sequenced was PBMCs. This clonotype originated in a man in his late teens or twenties in good health and CMV-seropositive. CDR3 in DNA: TGTGCCTGGAGTGGACTAGCGGGAGGCACAGATACGCAGTATTTT. This codes for CAWSGLAGGTDTQYF.